The 22 T cell receptor beta chains reported below all come from one sample, sequenced in a study of cytomegalovirus exposure and HLA in healthy donors (dated by TCRdb to about 2017). Receptor amplification or capture employed the immunoSEQ multiplex PCR assay. Sourced from immuneACCESS, this table was stored by TCRdb with only in-frame sequences that have V and J called. A share of the clones is absent; for the studies checked, an unresolved V gene accounts for under half, and the remainder has no known explanation. Counted in this sample were approximately 97,000 clones; about 95% of them appeared once. In total, the top ten clones hold 0.85% to 0.95% of the sample. The specimen sequenced was PBMCs. The receptors originated from a woman aged 18-29 years in good health and CMV-seronegative.

V gene TRBV18 combines with J gene TRBJ2-3, with 8 bases that match TRBD2. CDR1 and CDR2 from the germline V gene are KGHSH and LQKENI. The J segment lost 1 base and the V segment lost 5 bases, leaving 2 bases of the junction unmatched. CDR3 length: 14 amino acids. CDR3 region: CASSGREGTDTQYF. As DNA, the CDR3 is TGTGCCAGCTCAGGGCGGGAGGGCACAGATACGCAGTATTTT.

The V call is TRBV9, the J call TRBJ1-2, with D possibly TRBD1 on 5 matching bases. V dropped 6 bases and J dropped 6 bases, with 15 bases sitting between them. Germline CDR1 and CDR2: SGDLS and YYNGEE. The CDR3 is 13 amino acids. The CDR3 region is CASNARLGDGYTF. CDR3 bases: TGTGCCAGCAACGCCCGGTTAGGGGATGGCTACACCTTC.

The chain uses TRBV18 and TRBJ2-5; D gene unclear. This CDR3 has 13 residues. Germline V gene sequence: CDR1 KGHSH, CDR2 LQKENI. V lost 2 bases and J 5 bases, leaving 9 bases between the germline ends. The CDR3 reads CASSPGFGETQYF. CDR3 coding DNA: TGTGCCAGCTCACCAGGGTTCGGGGAGACCCAGTACTTC.

The chain couples TRBV18 to TRBJ2-7; 8 positions match TRBD2. Trimming cost V 3 bases and J 7 bases; bases outside gene matches: 8. This CDR3 contains 14 residues. From germline, CDR1 is KGHSH and CDR2 LQKENI. The CDR3 protein is CASSPGLREGEQYF. In DNA, the CDR3 is TGTGCCAGCTCACCGGGACTCCGGGAGGGGGAGCAGTACTTC. The full variable domain, its missing parts supplied by reference TRBV18 and TRBJ2-7, is NAGVMQNPRHLVRRRGQEARLRCSPMKGHSHVYWYRQLPEEGLKFMVYLQKENIIDESGMPKERFSAEFPKEGPSILRIQQVVRGDSAAYFCASSPGLREGEQYFGPGTRLTVT.

In nucleotides, the CDR3 is TGTGCCAGCTCACCGGGACAGGGAGGAGAAAAACTGTTTTTT. This sequence encodes CASSPGQGGEKLFF. This sequence joins TRBV18 and TRBJ1-4; 9 bases map to TRBD1. Unmatched junction bases numbered 4, after V lost 3 bases and J lost 8 bases. Germline-derived CDR1 and CDR2 are KGHSH and LQKENI. This CDR3 is 14 amino acids long.

The chain couples TRBV5-8 to TRBJ2-2; 8 nucleotides agree with TRBD2. The germline V gene has CDR1 SGHTS and CDR2 YDEGEE. V shed 4 bases and J 0 bases; nucleotides not matched to a gene: 14. This CDR3 has 19 residues. The CDR3 bases are TGTGCCAGCAGCCACACAGCTAGCGGGTTACGCGCGAACACCGGGGAGCTGTTTTTT. Its protein product is CASSHTASGLRANTGELFF.

The CDR3 loop reads CASSAGTSGGAYEQFF. CDR3 DNA sequence: TGCGCCAGCAGCGCAGGGACTAGCGGGGGGGCGTATGAGCAGTTCTTC. J is TRBJ2-1 and V is TRBV5-1; 16 bases align to TRBD2. Germline loops: CDR1 SGHRS, CDR2 YFSETQ. The ends lost 4 bases at V and 8 bases at J; junction bases unmatched: 6. CDR3 length: 16 residues.

This rearrangement joins TRBV19 to TRBJ2-2; D remains unclear. The CDR3 spans 15 residues. Deletions cut 7 bases from V and 0 bases from J, with 12 bases between. Germline CDR1 reads LNHDA; CDR2 reads SQIVND (reference sequence). The CDR3 region has the DNA TGTGCCAGTAAAGAGGCCGCCGCGAACACCGGGGAGCTGTTTTTT. Amino acid sequence: CASKEAAANTGELFF.

The chain joins TRBV25-1 to TRBJ1-1; D is uncertain. Trimming took 4 bases from V and 0 from J, leaving 6 bases between them. In germline, CDR1 is MGHDK, CDR2 SYGVNS. The CDR3 loop spans 13 amino acids. The CDR3 reads CASSVQMNTEAFF. The CDR3 nucleotides read TGTGCCAGCAGTGTGCAGATGAACACTGAAGCTTTCTTT. The variable domain in full, completed from reference TRBV25-1 and TRBJ1-1, reads EADIYQTPRYLVIGTGKKITLECSQTMGHDKMYWYQQDPGMELHLIHYSYGVNSTEKGDLSSESTVSRIRTEHFPLTLESARPSHTSQYLCASSVQMNTEAFFGQGTRLTVV.

This chain connects TRBV6-1 to TRBJ2-7; D possibly corresponds to TRBD1 (5 bases). CDR3 length: 14 residues. The V end was cut by 8 bases, the J end by 1 base, with 15 bases between. CDR1 MNHNS and CDR2 SASEGT come from the germline V gene. The CDR3 loop reads CASYHTTESYEQYF. The CDR3 DNA reads TGTGCCAGCTACCATACGACAGAATCCTACGAGCAGTACTTC.

V and J are TRBV5-6 and TRBJ1-6, with TRBD1 matching over 10 bases. This CDR3 contains 16 residues. With V trimmed by 2 bases and J by 10 bases, 9 bases remained unmatched. Germline CDR1 and CDR2: SGHDT and YYEEEE. The CDR3 coding sequence is TGTGCCAGCAGCTTCGAACTGACAGGGGGCTGGTCACCCCTCCACTTT. Translated, it gives CASSFELTGGWSPLHF. The full variable domain, with the rest looked up from reference TRBV5-6 and TRBJ1-6, is DAGVTQSPTHLIKTRGQQVTLRCSPKSGHDTVSWYQQALGQGPQFIFQYYEEEERQRGNFPDRFSGHQFPNYSSELNVNALLLGDSALYLCASSFELTGGWSPLHFGNGTRLTVT.

The V call is TRBV5-8, the J call TRBJ1-2; 7 positions agree with TRBD1. Germline CDR1 reads SGHTS; CDR2 reads YDEGEE. J gave up 2 bases and V 4 bases, and 8 bases lay outside the gene matches. This CDR3 has 15 amino acids. Written as DNA, the CDR3 is TGTGCCAGCAGCCCCCGTGGACAGGTGAACTATGGCTACACCTTC. As protein: CASSPRGQVNYGYTF.

The J gene is TRBJ1-4, the V gene TRBV6-5, with D uncertain. The CDR3 contains 15 residues. Trimming cost V 5 bases and J 4 bases, with 14 bases left between them. Germline assignment: CDR1 MNHEY and CDR2 SVGAGI. The CDR3 sequence: CASSHLLGNNEKLFF. The CDR3 nucleotides read TGTGCCAGCAGTCACCTCTTGGGCAATAATGAAAAACTGTTTTTT.

The rearrangement links TRBV6-1 to TRBJ2-7; possibly TRBD2 for D (5 bases). The V end lost 1 base, the J end lost 9 bases, and 19 bases lay between the germline ends. Germline CDR1 and CDR2: MNHNS and SASEGT. The CDR3 runs to 15 residues. CDR3 region: CASSEGAGYYGWQYF. CDR3 bases: TGTGCCAGCAGTGAAGGGGCGGGTTATTACGGTTGGCAGTACTTC.

The chain couples TRBV5-1 to TRBJ2-1, with 10 bases lining up with TRBD1. Germline CDR1 is SGHRS and CDR2 is YFSETQ. This CDR3 region has 15 residues. Germline trimming cut 9 bases from V and 5 bases from J; bases unmatched to any gene: 11. The CDR3 sequence: CATSNFGTGDNEQFF. DNA for the CDR3: TGCGCCACCTCAAACTTCGGGACAGGGGACAATGAGCAGTTCTTC.

The genes are TRBV14 and TRBJ2-3; 7 nucleotides align to TRBD2. The V and J ends lost 5 bases and 5 bases, in that order; junction bases with no gene match: 10. This CDR3 spans 15 amino acids. CDR1 and CDR2 from the germline V gene are SGHDN and FVKESK. CDR3 amino acids: CASSFTLGREDTQYF. In DNA form, the CDR3 reads TGTGCCAGCAGCTTTACGCTGGGGAGGGAAGATACGCAGTATTTT. Together with reference TRBV14 and TRBJ2-3, the CDR3 gives the full variable domain: EAGVTQFPSHSVIEKGQTVTLRCDPISGHDNLYWYRRVMGKEIKFLLHFVKESKQDESGMPNNRFLAERTGGTYSTLKVQPAELEDSGVYFCASSFTLGREDTQYFGPGTRLTVL.

The rearrangement joins TRBV18 to TRBJ2-4, with D possibly TRBD2 on 6 matching bases. Trimming removed 0 bases at V and 9 bases at J, with 9 bases between. This CDR3 comprises 13 residues. CDR1 and CDR2 from the germline V gene are KGHSH and LQKENI. The CDR3 DNA reads as TGTGCCAGCTCACCACCAGGTAGCGGCATTCAGTACTTC. This sequence encodes CASSPPGSGIQYF.

The genes are TRBV19 and TRBJ2-1; a weak D match, TRBD1 (5 bases). Germline V gene data show CDR1 as LNHDA and CDR2 as SQIVND (reference sequence). The CDR3 has 15 amino acids. The germline V and J ends were trimmed by 10 bases and 4 bases, with 20 bases remaining between them. Here the CDR3 reads CATSSTRQSYNEQFF. CDR3 in DNA: TGTGCCACCTCCTCCACGAGACAGAGTTACAATGAGCAGTTCTTC.

The chain carries TRBV7-2 and TRBJ1-1, with a weak D call TRBD1 (5 bases). The CDR3 spans 14 residues. CDR1 and CDR2 from the germline V gene are SGHTA and FQGNSA. Trimming left V 1 base short and J 10 bases short, with 16 bases between. The CDR3 region has the DNA TGTGCCAGCAGCTTAGACAAAAGTGGGAGGGGAGCTTTCTTT. This sequence encodes CASSLDKSGRGAFF.

The genes are TRBV29-1 and TRBJ1-1, with TRBD1 matching 9 bases. Per the germline V gene, CDR1 is SQVTM and CDR2 is ANQGSEA. This CDR3 is built from 13 residues. V trimming: 5 bases; J trimming: 12 bases; junction bases outside the gene matches: 13. The CDR3 DNA follows: TGCAGCGTTTTCGGGTGGACAGGGGAGGAGACTTTCTTT. Protein sequence: CSVFGWTGEETFF.

The chain uses TRBV29-1 and TRBJ2-3; 8 bases match TRBD2. The germline V gene encodes CDR1 SQVTM and CDR2 ANQGSEA. The CDR3 is made up of 17 amino acids. J was trimmed by 2 bases and V by 4 bases; bases with no gene match: 14. The DNA of the CDR3 is TGCAGCGTTGCAGGACAAACGGCGGGAGGTTACACAGATACGCAGTATTTT. Its translation is CSVAGQTAGGYTDTQYF.

The chain uses TRBV5-1 and TRBJ2-1; possibly TRBD2 for D (6 bases). Germline values: CDR1 SGHRS, CDR2 YFSETQ. V dropped 3 bases and J dropped 0 bases, with 16 bases sitting between them. The CDR3 extends over 17 amino acids. The CDR3 spells CASSSSAGGTSYNEQFF. The CDR3, as DNA: TGCGCCAGCAGCTCCTCTGCTGGGGGGACCTCCTACAATGAGCAGTTCTTC.